This passage covers 17 T cell receptor beta chains from one sample sequenced in a study of shared clonotypes between healthy human individuals. Clones were sequenced by immunoSEQ multiplex PCR, and TCRdb holds only the in-frame ones, with some missing. The table records around 2.3 million clones, approximately 96% of them present only once. Sequenced: naive CD4+ T cells sorted from blood. The sample's subset: CD45RA+ positively selected. The receptors were gathered from a man aged 18 to 29 in good health.

The rearrangement links TRBV4-1 to TRBJ2-2, with 10 bases aligning to TRBD2. V was clipped by 4 bases and J by 4 bases; unmatched bases: 3. Germline lookup yields CDR1 MGHRA and CDR2 YSYEKL. The CDR3 has 15 residues. CDR3 protein: CASSLGLAVTGELFF. In DNA, the CDR3 is TGCGCCAGCAGCCTCGGACTAGCGGTCACCGGGGAGCTGTTTTTT.

Turning to this clone: Other DNA sequences in this specimen translate into the identical CDR3. The V gene is TRBV6-1, the J gene TRBJ2-4; the match to TRBD2 covers 11 bases. Trimming removed 11 bases from V and 1 base from J; junction bases left unmatched: 4. Germline CDR1 is MNHNS and CDR2 is SASEGT. The CDR3 totals 14 residues. The chain's CDR3 is CASRLAGAKNIQYF. CDR3 nucleotide sequence: TGTGCCTCCAGACTAGCGGGGGCCAAAAACATTCAGTACTTC.

This clone was counted between two and nine times. The chain uses TRBV10-3 and TRBJ1-5; D remains unclear. CDR3 length: 15 residues. Trimming stripped 6 bases from V and 0 bases from J, with 12 bases between. Germline V CDR1 and CDR2: ENHRY, SYGVKD. The chain's CDR3 is CAISAHAYSNQPQHF. CDR3 bases: TGTGCCATCAGCGCTCACGCGTATAGCAATCAGCCCCAGCATTTT.

This clone was observed a single time. V is TRBV1 and J is TRBJ1-2; the table assigns TRBD1, which was not confirmed against the DNA. TRBV1 is listed as a pseudogene. CDR3 length: 19 residues. The CDR3 region is CTSSQAETGQGRANYGYTF. The CDR3 region has the DNA TGCACCAGCAGCCAAGCCGAGACGGGACAGGGGAGGGCTAACTATGGCTACACCTTC.

Note on this clone: The sample contains more than one DNA sequence encoding this CDR3. This chain connects TRBV5-1 to TRBJ2-2; 16 nucleotides align to TRBD2. The CDR3 extends over 18 amino acids. In germline, CDR1 is SGHRS, CDR2 YFSETQ. V gave up 3 bases and J gave up 0 bases; unmatched junction bases: 2. The CDR3 coding sequence is TGCGCCAGCAGCTGGGGACTAGCGGGAGGGCCGAACACCGGGGAGCTGTTTTTT. This gives the protein CASSWGLAGGPNTGELFF. The full variable domain, rest sourced from reference TRBV5-1 and TRBJ2-2, is KAGVTQTPRYLIKTRGQQVTLSCSPISGHRSVSWYQQTPGQGLQFLFEYFSETQRNKGNFPGRFSGRQFSNSRSEMNVSTLELGDSALYLCASSWGLAGGPNTGELFFGEGSRLTVL.

V gene TRBV15 combines with J gene TRBJ2-5; D may be TRBD2 (6 bases). This CDR3 comprises 17 residues. Trimming removed 0 bases from V and 0 bases from J, with 14 bases in between. Germline V gives CDR1 LNHNV, CDR2 YYDKDF (reference sequence). The CDR3 DNA is TGTGCCACCAGCAGAGATTATGGCGGGACCTACCAAGAGACCCAGTACTTC. Its translation: CATSRDYGGTYQETQYF. Full variable domain (missing parts from reference TRBV15 and TRBJ2-5): DAMVIQNPRYQVTQFGKPVTLSCSQTLNHNVMYWYQQKSSQAPKLLFHYYDKDFNNEADTPDNFQSRRPNTSFCFLDIRSPGLGDTAMYLCATSRDYGGTYQETQYFGPGTRLLVL.

V usage is TRBV5-6 and J usage is TRBJ2-4, with TRBD2 matching over 13 bases. V was clipped by 1 base and J by 6 bases; unmatched bases: 4. Per the germline V gene, CDR1 is SGHDT and CDR2 is YYEEEE. CDR3 length equals 16 residues. The CDR3 DNA is TGTGCCAGCAGCTTGAAGCGACTAGCGGGAGGAAACATTCAGTACTTC. This codes for CASSLKRLAGGNIQYF.

The rearrangement links TRBV28 to TRBJ1-1; the match to TRBD1 covers 9 bases. With V trimmed by 7 bases and J by 0 bases, 6 bases remained unmatched. The CDR3 has 15 amino acids. Germline V gene sequence: CDR1 MDHEN, CDR2 SYDVKM. The CDR3, as DNA: TGTGCCAGCATTTCGGGACAGGGCATGAACACTGAAGCTTTCTTT. This gives the protein CASISGQGMNTEAFF.

This chain joins TRBV27 and TRBJ2-2; possible D gene TRBD2, 5 bases. The CDR3 has 15 residues. CDR1 and CDR2 from the germline V gene are MNHEY and SMNVEV (reference sequence). Trimming shortened V by 1 base and J by 1 base, and 7 bases separated the two germline ends. Here the CDR3 reads CASSLFRGNTGELFF. The CDR3 bases are TGTGCCAGCAGTTTATTTCGGGGGAACACCGGGGAGCTGTTTTTT.

This sequence joins TRBV11-2 and TRBJ2-1; 13 positions match TRBD2. Per germline, CDR1 SGHAT and CDR2 FQNNGV. The CDR3 consists of 16 residues. Trimming removed 0 bases from V and 10 bases from J; junction bases left unmatched: 6. Here the CDR3 reads CASSLDGTSGNLEQFF. CDR3 DNA: TGTGCCAGCAGCTTAGATGGGACTAGCGGGAATTTAGAGCAGTTCTTC. The full variable domain, in which reference TRBV11-2 and TRBJ2-1 provide the parts outside the CDR3, is EAGVAQSPRYKIIEKRQSVAFWCNPISGHATLYWYQQILGQGPKLLIQFQNNGVVDDSQLPKDRFSAERLKGVDSTLKIQPAKLEDSAVYLCASSLDGTSGNLEQFFGPGTRLTVL.

J is TRBJ1-1 and V is TRBV5-1, with D possibly being TRBD1 (5 bases). This CDR3 region has 14 residues. Germline CDR1 reads SGHRS; CDR2 reads YFSETQ. Deletions cut 4 bases from V and 7 bases from J, with 17 bases between. This CDR3 reads CASSRGGSFSEAFF. CDR3 nucleotide sequence: TGCGCCAGCAGCCGGGGCGGCTCCTTTAGTGAAGCTTTCTTT.

This clone was recorded once. The chain combines TRBV5-1 with TRBJ1-3; possible D gene TRBD1, 5 bases. Germline assignment: CDR1 SGHRS and CDR2 YFSETQ. With 0 bases removed from V and 0 bases from J, the gap between germline ends came to 10 bases. The CDR3 length is 16 residues. The CDR3 bases are TGCGCCAGCAGCTTGGCCGGGACGGACTCTGGAAACACCATATATTTT. It is translated as CASSLAGTDSGNTIYF.

The V gene is TRBV10-3, the J gene TRBJ1-5; D not resolved. Germline V gene lookup returns CDR1 ENHRY and CDR2 SYGVKD. Trimming took 2 bases from V and 2 from J, leaving 16 bases between them. The CDR3 loop spans 17 amino acids. In DNA form, the CDR3 reads TGTGCCATCAGTGAGCCGACCGCCCGGGGTGGCAATCAGCCCCAGCATTTT. As protein: CAISEPTARGGNQPQHF.

Turning to this clone: Other nucleotide sequences from this sample produce the same CDR3. CDR3 protein: CASSPGGLGNQPQHF. Written as DNA, the CDR3 is TGTGCCAGCTCACCAGGGGGCTTGGGCAATCAGCCCCAGCATTTT. J is TRBJ1-5 and V is TRBV18; a weak D match, TRBD1 (6 bases). V was shortened by 2 bases and J by 2 bases, with 10 bases between the two germline ends. This CDR3 comprises 15 residues. Germline-derived CDR1 and CDR2 are KGHSH and LQKENI.

This sequence joins TRBV27 and TRBJ1-6; 7 bases fit TRBD1. This CDR3 region has 14 residues. CDR1 is MNHEY, CDR2 SMNVEV, per germline (reference sequence). V was clipped by 2 bases and J by 9 bases; unmatched bases: 4. CDR3 bases: TGTGCCAGCAGTTTAATGCAGGGGGGTTCACCCCTCCACTTT. Amino acids: CASSLMQGGSPLHF.

The V and J genes are TRBV9 and TRBJ2-5; 8 bases map to TRBD2. CDR3 length: 14 amino acids. The V gene end was trimmed by 4 bases and the J gene end by 3 bases; junction bases not matched to a gene: 5. Germline loops: CDR1 SGDLS, CDR2 YYNGEE. CDR3 DNA: TGTGCCAGCAGCCAGCTAGCGGGTAAAGAGACCCAGTACTTC. It encodes CASSQLAGKETQYF.

The chain combines TRBV19 with TRBJ2-7; D uncertain. The V gene's germline CDR1 is LNHDA and CDR2 SQIVND (reference sequence). The V and J ends lost 3 bases and 2 bases respectively, with 14 bases between them. This CDR3 is built from 15 residues. The CDR3 sequence is CASSITVSFTYEQYF. CDR3 sequence (DNA): TGTGCCAGTAGTATCACCGTCTCCTTTACCTACGAGCAGTACTTC. Complete variable domain (other parts from reference TRBV19 and TRBJ2-7): DGGITQSPKYLFRKEGQNVTLSCEQNLNHDAMYWYRQDPGQGLRLIYYSQIVNDFQKGDIAEGYSVSREKKESFPLTVTSAQKNPTAFYLCASSITVSFTYEQYFGPGTRLTVT.